This T cell receptor (beta chain) was identified in a study of blood T cell repertoires in COVID-19. Across the whole study: COVID-19 samples from acute and convalescent phases originated in the United States, Italy and Spain. The cDNA or gDNA used as material had been derived from T cells, B-cell-depleted T cells, or PBMCs.

V was pared by 3 bases and J by 10 bases, with 18 bases between. CDR3 size: 14 residues. CDR1 is KGHSH, CDR2 LQKENI, per germline. Source study methods: Reference gene primer amplification gave estimated nucleated cell counts. Clones were read by immunoSEQ multiplex PCR, and TCRdb kept only the in-frame ones, dropping some. The D gene and trimming were derived from the DNA, and the V and J assignments and clone size from that table. This sample yields fewer than 150,000 clones, of which 70% to 90% are seen a single time; about 18% belongs to the top ten. This clone was found once. This clonotype originated in a woman aged 50 to 60 who had recovered from COVID-19. The material sequenced was peripheral blood. The J gene is TRBJ1-2, the V gene TRBV18, with TRBD1 as a possible D gene (5 bases). CDR3 DNA sequence: TGTGCCAGCTCACCGAGCGGGGGTTCGGTTGACTACACCTTC. This encodes CASSPSGGSVDYTF.